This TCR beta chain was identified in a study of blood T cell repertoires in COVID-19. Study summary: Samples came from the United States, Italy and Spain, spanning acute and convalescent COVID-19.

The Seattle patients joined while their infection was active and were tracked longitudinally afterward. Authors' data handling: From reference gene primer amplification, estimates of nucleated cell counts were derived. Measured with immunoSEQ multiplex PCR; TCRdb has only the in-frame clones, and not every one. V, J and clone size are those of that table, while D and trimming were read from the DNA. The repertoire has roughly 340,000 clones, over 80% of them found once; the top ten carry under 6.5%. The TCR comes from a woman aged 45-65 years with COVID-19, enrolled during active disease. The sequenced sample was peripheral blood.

Here the CDR3 DNA reads TGTGCCAGCAGCGTAGTAGTTAGCGCCACCGGGGAGCTGTTTTTT. Encoded protein: CASSVVVSATGELFF. The gene calls are TRBV9 and TRBJ2-2; D may be TRBD2 (5 bases). V was shortened by 0 bases and J by 4 bases, with 10 bases between the two germline ends. CDR1 is SGDLS, CDR2 YYNGEE, per germline. The CDR3 loop spans 15 amino acids. The full variable domain, in which reference TRBV9 and TRBJ2-2 provide the parts outside the CDR3, is DSGVTQTPKHLITATGQRVTLRCSPRSGDLSVYWYQQSLDQGLQFLIQYYNGEERAKGNILERFSAQQFPDLHSELNLSSLELGDSALYFCASSVVVSATGELFFGEGSRLTVL.